What follows is one T cell receptor (beta chain) and its context. These data belong to a study of blood T cell repertoires in COVID-19. Study background: In each case, the material was cDNA or gDNA derived from T cells, B-cell-depleted T cells, or PBMCs.

Sequencing used immunoSEQ multiplex PCR; TCRdb keeps in-frame clones, though not all of them. The sample holds 300,000 to 350,000 clones, 90% seen once. The CDR3 has 18 residues. From germline, CDR1 is SGHVT and CDR2 SQSDAQ. The V and J ends lost 2 bases and 4 bases respectively, with 24 bases between them. Assignments of participants to cohorts depended upon their own reported clinical history. J is TRBJ2-7 and V is TRBV7-4; D is perhaps TRBD1 (5 bases). Sequenced: PBMCs or T cells enriched from blood (not recorded which). This clonotype was sampled from a woman aged 30 to 39 who had been exposed to COVID-19. The CDR3: CASSLHPSGWCLRYEQYF. DNA of the CDR3: TGTGCCAGCAGCTTACATCCCTCAGGGTGGTGTTTAAGGTACGAGCAGTACTTC.